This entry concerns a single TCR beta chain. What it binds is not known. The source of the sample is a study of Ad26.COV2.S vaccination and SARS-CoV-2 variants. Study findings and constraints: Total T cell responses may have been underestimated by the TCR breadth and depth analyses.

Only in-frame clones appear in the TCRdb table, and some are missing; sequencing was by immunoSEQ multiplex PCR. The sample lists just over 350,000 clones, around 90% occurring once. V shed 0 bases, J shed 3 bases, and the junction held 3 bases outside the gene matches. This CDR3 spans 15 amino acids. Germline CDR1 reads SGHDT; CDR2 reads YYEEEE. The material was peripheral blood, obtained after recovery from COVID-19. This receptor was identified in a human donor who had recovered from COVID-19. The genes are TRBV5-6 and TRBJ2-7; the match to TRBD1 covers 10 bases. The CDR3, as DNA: TGTGCCAGCAGCTTGGGGGGGACAGGGGACTACGAGCAGTACTTC. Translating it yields CASSLGGTGDYEQYF. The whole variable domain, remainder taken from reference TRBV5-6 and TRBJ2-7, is DAGVTQSPTHLIKTRGQQVTLRCSPKSGHDTVSWYQQALGQGPQFIFQYYEEEERQRGNFPDRFSGHQFPNYSSELNVNALLLGDSALYLCASSLGGTGDYEQYFGPGTRLTVT.